The T cell receptor (beta chain) under discussion was sequenced for a study of T cell responses to AZD1222 COVID-19 vaccine. This clone was observed a handful of times. Its antigen remains unknown. This CDR3 has 14 residues. The germline V gene encodes CDR1 LNHDA and CDR2 SQIVND (reference sequence). Trimming at V came to 3 bases and at J to 10 bases, leaving 6 bases not matched to a gene. This table comes from immunoSEQ multiplex PCR, and its TCRdb copy is limited to in-frame clones, with some not included. Among about 160,000 clones listed, 89% were seen once. Study-level results: Elevations in Spike-specific TCR breadth and depth followed administration of two AZD1222 doses.

The sequence was collected from an adult in good health. The material was peripheral blood, obtained on day 0 of AZD1222 vaccination. The chain employs TRBV19 and TRBJ1-1; 12 nucleotides align to TRBD1. DNA of the CDR3: TGTGCCAGTAGTATTACCGGGACAGGGGGCAGAGCTTTCTTT. This codes for CASSITGTGGRAFF.